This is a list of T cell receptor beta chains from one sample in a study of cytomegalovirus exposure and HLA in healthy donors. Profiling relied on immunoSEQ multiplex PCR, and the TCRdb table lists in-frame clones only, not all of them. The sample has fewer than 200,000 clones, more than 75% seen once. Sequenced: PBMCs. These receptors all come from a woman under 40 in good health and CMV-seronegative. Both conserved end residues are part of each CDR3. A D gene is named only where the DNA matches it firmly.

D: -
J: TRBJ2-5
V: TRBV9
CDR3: CASSRGGETQYF

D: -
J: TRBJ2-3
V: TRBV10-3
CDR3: CAISDRSGSSDTQYF

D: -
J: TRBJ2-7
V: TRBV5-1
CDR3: CASSSGSSYEQYF

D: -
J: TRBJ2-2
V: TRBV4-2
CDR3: CASSQVRPSFAGELFF

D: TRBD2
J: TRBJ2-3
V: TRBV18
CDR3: CASSTRTSGAGTDTQYF

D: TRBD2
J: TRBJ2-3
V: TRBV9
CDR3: CASSVDLAGLTDTQYF

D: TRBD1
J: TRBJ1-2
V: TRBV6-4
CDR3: CASIDLHKTGGLLYGYTF

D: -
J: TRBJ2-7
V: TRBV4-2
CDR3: CASSQVQEYEQYF

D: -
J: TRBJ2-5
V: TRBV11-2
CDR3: CASGGGGPEWETQYF

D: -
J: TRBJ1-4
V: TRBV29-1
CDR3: CSVGQDTYQSQEKLFF

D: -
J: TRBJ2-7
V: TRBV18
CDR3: CASSVGQEPYEQYF

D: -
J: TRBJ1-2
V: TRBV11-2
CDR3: CASSFEVYGYTF

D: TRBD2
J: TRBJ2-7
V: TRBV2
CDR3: CASSLLLAGGNEQYF

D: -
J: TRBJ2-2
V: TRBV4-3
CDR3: CASSQYDLAGELFF

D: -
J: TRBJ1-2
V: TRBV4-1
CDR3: CASSDENTGYGYTF

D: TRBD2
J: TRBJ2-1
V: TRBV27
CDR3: CASSLYSGGSYNEQFF

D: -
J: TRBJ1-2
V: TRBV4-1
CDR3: CASSRSYSPRGYTF

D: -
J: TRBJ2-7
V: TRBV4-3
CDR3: CASSQDLWAGRSYEQYF

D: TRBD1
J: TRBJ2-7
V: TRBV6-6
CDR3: CASSYSPGQSYEQYF

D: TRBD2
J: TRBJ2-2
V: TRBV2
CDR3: CASRGTSGGITGELFF

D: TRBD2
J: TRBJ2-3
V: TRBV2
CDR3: CASQGLAGLPGSTDTQYF

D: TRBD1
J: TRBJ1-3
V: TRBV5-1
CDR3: CASSRDRDSGNTIYF

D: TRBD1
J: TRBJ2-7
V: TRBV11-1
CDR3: CASSSRDRGAHEQYF

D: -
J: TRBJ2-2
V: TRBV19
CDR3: CASSIFGQNPTGELFF

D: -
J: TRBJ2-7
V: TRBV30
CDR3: CASRGQSYEQYF

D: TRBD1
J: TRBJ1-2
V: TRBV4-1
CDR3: CASSRTGRSEGYTF

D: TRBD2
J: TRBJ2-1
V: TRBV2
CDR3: CASNRMTSGGAHEQFF